The next 9 T cell receptor beta chains were all read from a single sample in a study of Graves' ophthalmopathy and Graves' hyperthyroidism. RNA transcripts were the template, and TCR beta CDR3 regions were amplified from them. HTBI-primed RT-PCR formed the first round, and a multiplex PCR formed the second. One entry per CDR3 protein results from TCRdb running MiXCR on the multiplex PCR reads. The sample lists roughly 1.1 million distinct CDR3 sequences; 35% to 40% were seen once. The sequenced sample consisted of peripheral blood or thyroid tissue (not recorded which). Every receptor here comes from an adult man with Graves' hyperthyroidism.

The rearrangement uses TRBV10-3 and TRBJ1-1, with D possibly being TRBD1 (6 bases). Trimming took off 8 bases at V and 5 bases at J, with 12 bases between the two ends. The CDR3 is 12 amino acids. Germline V gene data show CDR1 as ENHRY and CDR2 as SYGVKD. CDR3 bases: TGTGCCATCCAGGGGAGGGGGACTGAAGCTTTCTTT. It encodes CAIQGRGTEAFF.

The genes are TRBV6-2 or TRBV6-3 and TRBJ2-7, with D perhaps given as TRBD1 or TRBD2 (5 bases each). Germline V gene sequence: CDR1 MNHEY, CDR2 SVGEGT. The CDR3 is made up of 16 amino acids. V was cut by 0 bases and J by 1 base, with 13 bases left in between. The CDR3 sequence: CASSYSSWDRSYEQYF. CDR3 sequence (DNA): TGTGCCAGCAGTTACTCGTCGTGGGACCGGTCCTACGAGCAGTACTTC.

In its sample, this clonotype was seen a few times. The rearrangement links TRBV7-2 to TRBJ2-6; TRBD1 aligns across 9 bases. Germline V lookup: CDR1 SGHTA, CDR2 FQGNSA. The V and J ends lost 4 bases and 1 base, in that order; junction bases with no gene match: 5. The CDR3 spans 17 residues. The CDR3, as DNA: TGTGCCAGCAGCTCGACAGGGGGACAATCTGGGGCCAACGTCCTGACTTTC. Amino acids: CASSSTGGQSGANVLTF.

Ten or more counts support this clonotype. J is TRBJ2-5 and V is TRBV7-2; TRBD2 aligns across 7 bases. This CDR3 contains 15 residues. J was trimmed by 4 bases and V by 5 bases; bases with no gene match: 10. Germline loops: CDR1 SGHTA, CDR2 FQGNSA. The CDR3 is CASSTQNGGGETQYF. CDR3 DNA sequence: TGTGCCAGCAGCACGCAGAATGGCGGGGGAGAGACCCAGTACTTC.

For this clonotype: With a much larger clone just one base away, this may be a read error. This sequence joins TRBV19 and TRBJ1-5; 8 bases map to TRBD1. After removal of 6 bases from V and 5 bases from J, the junction contained 9 bases not matched to a gene. The CDR3 consists of 15 residues. The V gene's germline CDR1 is LNHDA and CDR2 SQIVND (reference sequence). The CDR3 region has the DNA TGTGCCAGTAGGACCTTGGACAGGGTCGATCAGCCCCAGCATTTT. It specifies CASRTLDRVDQPQHF.

The sample holds many counts of this clonotype. The chain links TRBV9 to TRBJ1-3, with D maybe TRBD1 (6 bases). V was pared by 4 bases and J by 2 bases, with 10 bases between. This CDR3 is built from 14 residues. The germline gives CDR1 SGDLS, CDR2 YYNGEE. CDR3 in amino acids: CASSIGTTGNTIYF. CDR3 DNA sequence: TGTGCCAGCAGCATAGGGACAACTGGAAACACCATATATTTT.

Comment on this clonotype: A read error may be the cause here, since a much bigger clone is one base away. It is likely a read error, because the conserved phenylalanine at the end of the CDR3 is missing. V usage is TRBV5-1 and J usage is TRBJ2-7; TRBD1 matches 8 bases. The V gene end was trimmed by 2 bases and the J gene end by 3 bases; junction bases not matched to a gene: 4. The CDR3 covers 14 residues. Per the germline V gene, CDR1 is SGHRS and CDR2 is YFSETQ. The CDR3 nucleotides are TGCGCCAGCAGCTTCACAGGGGGACACTACGAGCAGTACCTC. It yields the protein CASSFTGGHYEQYL.

This clonotype was counted ten times or more. This chain links TRBV4-3 with TRBJ1-5; no firm D call. Trimming shortened V by 4 bases and J by 6 bases, and 16 bases separated the two germline ends. Germline values: CDR1 LGHNA, CDR2 YSLEER. This CDR3 is built from 15 residues. CDR3 region: CASSLGVANVQPQHF. CDR3 DNA sequence: TGCGCCAGCAGCCTCGGTGTGGCTAACGTTCAGCCCCAGCATTTT.

This clonotype has ten or more counts. The gene calls are TRBV20-1 and TRBJ1-2; a weak D match, TRBD1 (5 bases). Germline CDR1 is DFQATT and CDR2 is SNEGSKA (reference sequence). This CDR3 is 14 amino acids long. Trimming took 5 bases from V and 4 from J, leaving 17 bases between them. Written as DNA, the CDR3 is TGCAGTGCTGTTCCGGGACGTCGGTCCTATGGCTACACCTTC. As protein: CSAVPGRRSYGYTF.